This T cell receptor beta chain was identified in a study of blood T cells in healthy people across ages. A second about 6 to 11 cycle PCR used barcoded and J-beta primers. TCRdb processed the 5' RACE reads anew with MiXCR; each CDR3 protein has one entry. The table records hundreds of thousands of distinct CDR3 sequences, approximately 59% of them present only once. After removal of 4 bases from V and 8 bases from J, the junction contained 16 bases not matched to a gene. The CDR3 loop spans 15 amino acids. Germline-derived CDR1 and CDR2 are GTSNPN and SVGIG (reference sequence). V and J are TRBV30 and TRBJ1-2; 7 bases map to TRBD1. The sequenced material came from blood. The clonotype was recovered from a young man in good health. The chain's CDR3 is CAWTRGGKVSSGYTF. The CDR3, as DNA: TGTGCCTGGACCAGAGGGGGCAAAGTATCTAGCGGCTACACCTTC.